This T cell receptor beta chain emerged from a study of cytomegalovirus exposure and HLA in healthy donors. The study's findings and limits: Overall, approximately 150 TCR beta chains were annotated as cytomegalovirus-associated. Whilst most TCR sequences proved rare, a subset of public TCRs occurred across many donors. Researchers reported that three CMV-associated chains were confirmed in vitro as CMV antigen-specific. That first-cohort TCR clusters tended to co-occur in the 90 to 150 validation repertoires was found in a later analysis.

The length of the CDR3 is 18 residues. V lost 4 bases to trimming and J lost 2 bases; unmatched junction nucleotides: 11. CDR1 is SGHDT, CDR2 YYEEEE, per germline. Points on this clone: Antigen: not known.

Repertoires were generated with immunoSEQ multiplex PCR, while TCRdb's copy carries only in-frame clones and drops some. The sample carries some 140,000 clones, 82% recorded once. The sequence came from a man younger than 45 in good health and CMV-seropositive. This sequence joins TRBV5-6 and TRBJ2-3; 12 bases match TRBD2. Sequenced sample: PBMCs. The CDR3 spells CASSLYSGTSGFTDTQYF. The CDR3 DNA follows: TGTGCCAGCAGCCTCTACTCCGGGACTAGCGGGTTCACAGATACGCAGTATTTT.